A selection of T cell receptor beta chains follows, all from one sample in a study of blood T cell repertoires in COVID-19. TCRdb's table, derived via immunoSEQ multiplex PCR, lists solely in-frame clones and lacks some. The sample shows roughly 250,000 clones, 85% to 90% of them seen only once. Sequencing was performed on PBMCs or T cells enriched from blood (not recorded which). The receptors shown here come from a woman aged 18-35 years who had recovered from COVID-19. Both conserved end residues are part of each CDR3. A D gene is named only where the DNA matches it firmly. A clone size is listed for some rows: how often the clone was seen (once, few, many), or a class if it is expanded.

TRBV7-8	TRBJ2-2	TRBD1	NA	TGTGCCAGCAGCCGAGGGGACAGGGACACCGGGGAGCTGTTTTTT	CASSRGDRDTGELFF
TRBV27	TRBJ2-7	NA	NA	TGTGCCAGCAGTGTCTCGCAGGGGCTTAGCTCCTACGAGCAGTACTTC	CASSVSQGLSSYEQYF
TRBV5-1	TRBJ2-1	TRBD2	NA	TGCGCCAGCAGCTTCGCAGCGGGGGGGCCTAGGCATGAGCAGTTCTTC	CASSFAAGGPRHEQFF
TRBV5-6	TRBJ2-5	TRBD1	NA	TGTGCCAGCAGCCGGGGGCCAGGGGGCTGGGAGACCCAGTACTTC	CASSRGPGGWETQYF
TRBV29-1	TRBJ1-2	NA	NA	TGCAGCGTTGAACAGGGGAACTATGGCTACACCTTC	CSVEQGNYGYTF
TRBV30	TRBJ2-7	TRBD2	NA	TGTGCCTGGAGTGGGGGTGCGGGGGCCTACGAGCAGTACTTC	CAWSGGAGAYEQYF
TRBV4-1	TRBJ1-1	TRBD1	NA	TGCGCCAGCAGGACAGGGGCGCTGAACACTGAAGCTTTCTTT	CASRTGALNTEAFF
TRBV11-3	TRBJ1-1	NA	NA	TGTGCCAGCAGCTTAGATTTCAGGACTGAAGCTTTCTTT	CASSLDFRTEAFF
TRBV9	TRBJ1-2	NA	NA	TGTGCCAGCAGCGTAGAGGCGAGGGGGAGTTATGGCTACACCTTC	CASSVEARGSYGYTF
TRBV7-6	TRBJ2-1	TRBD2	NA	TGTGCCAGCAGCTTTATTAGCGGGGGGTACAATGAGCAGTTCTTC	CASSFISGGYNEQFF
TRBV11-3	TRBJ2-2	NA	NA	TGTGCCAGCAGCCAGACAGTAAACACCGGGGAGCTGTTTTTT	CASSQTVNTGELFF
TRBV9	TRBJ2-6	NA	NA	TGTGCCAGCAGCTTAAACTCTGGGGCCAACGTCCTGACTTTC	CASSLNSGANVLTF
TRBV4-1	TRBJ1-2	NA	NA	TGCGCCAGCAGCCAAGAATGGGGCTTAGTTAACTATGGCTACACCTTC	CASSQEWGLVNYGYTF
TRBV21-1	TRBJ2-2	NA	NA	TGTGCCAGCAGCACAGAATACAGGGTAAAGTCAGGGGAGCTGTTTTTT	CASSTEYRVKSGELFF
TRBV6-5	TRBJ2-3	NA	NA	TGTGCCAGCAGTTACAATCCGGGGGAACCCGCGAATACGCAGTATTTT	CASSYNPGEPANTQYF
TRBV5-1	TRBJ2-2	NA	once	TGCGCCAGCAGCTTGGGTTGGGCCAGAACCGGGGAGCTGTTTTTT	CASSLGWARTGELFF
TRBV3-1/TRBV3-2	TRBJ1-2	NA	NA	TGTGCCAGCAGCCGCCATGGCGGGGAGGGGAGGAGTGGCTACACCTTC	CASSRHGGEGRSGYTF
TRBV3-1/TRBV3-2	TRBJ1-2	NA	once	TGTGCCAGCAGTCCCGCGGGCTATGGCTACACCTTC	CASSPAGYGYTF
TRBV29-1	TRBJ1-2	TRBD1	NA	TGCAGCGCCAAGGACAGGTTCTATGGCTACACCTTC	CSAKDRFYGYTF
TRBV28	TRBJ1-5	NA	few	TGTGCCAGCAGTTCCAGTATCAATCAGCCCCAGCATTTT	CASSSSINQPQHF
TRBV27	TRBJ1-6	TRBD1	NA	TGTGCCAGCAGTTCATTCGACAGGGGCAATTCACCCCTCCACTTT	CASSSFDRGNSPLHF
TRBV21-1	TRBJ2-7	NA	once	TGTGCCAGCAGCAAAATCCGGGACAGGGCCTTCGAGCAGTACTTC	CASSKIRDRAFEQYF
TRBV10-3	TRBJ2-3	TRBD2	once	TGTGCCATCGGACTAGCGGGGGCCGCAGATACGCAGTATTTT	CAIGLAGAADTQYF
TRBV19	TRBJ1-1	TRBD1	NA	TGTGCCAGACAACTCCCGGGACAGACGACCTTGAACACTGAAGCTTTCTTT	CARQLPGQTTLNTEAFF
TRBV11-2	TRBJ1-2	NA	once	TGTGCCAGCAGCTCTTTCCTACTTTATGGCTACACCTTC	CASSSFLLYGYTF
TRBV19	TRBJ1-5	NA	NA	TGTGCCAGTAGTGGACGCGCCGGGACACAAAATCAGCCCCAGCATTTT	CASSGRAGTQNQPQHF
TRBV11-3	TRBJ1-1	TRBD1	once	TGTGCCGACTGGGTTGGACAGGGCTGGACTGAAGCTTTCTTT	CADWVGQGWTEAFF
TRBV6-5	TRBJ1-5	NA	NA	TGTGCCAGCAGTTACTCGAATCAGGGCCAGCCCCAGCATTTT	CASSYSNQGQPQHF
TRBV27	TRBJ1-1	NA	NA	TGTGCCAGCGGAAGGGGGATGAACACTGAAGCTTTCTTT	CASGRGMNTEAFF